This TCR beta chain comes out of a study of T-cell memory formation after mild COVID-19. Study-level results: Clones contracting day 15 to 85 were balanced CD4/CD8; later expanders leaned CD4+. Contracting CD4+ clones were located mainly in CM and EM, and CD8+ clones in EMRA. In pre-infection memory, a portion of responding clones appeared, which suggested that cross-reactive memory joined.

Constant-segment primers and 5'RACE yielded cDNA libraries for TCR alpha and TCR beta, each carrying sample barcodes and UMIs. TCRdb used MiXCR to reprocess the 5' RACE reads, holding one entry per CDR3 protein. The repertoire includes 90,000 to 120,000 distinct CDR3 sequences, about 15% of them detected once, and under 45% sits in the top ten. In regard to this clonotype: Its antigen is unknown.

CDR1 is LNHNV and CDR2 is YYDKDF in the germline V gene (reference sequence). Trimming shortened V by 1 base and J by 2 bases, and 12 bases separated the two germline ends. The CDR3 runs 16 residues. This TCR came from a young man who had mild COVID-19 (a few samples of this study predate the infection). Cell type and time point are not known. The V call is TRBV15, the J call TRBJ2-1; possibly TRBD1 for D (5 bases). The sequencing sample was made of PBMCs or a T cell subset sorted from them (not recorded which). CDR3: CATSRVGVQPYNEQFF. CDR3 coding DNA: TGTGCCACCAGCAGAGTAGGGGTCCAGCCCTACAATGAGCAGTTCTTC. Using reference TRBV15 and TRBJ2-1 for the parts outside the CDR3, the full variable domain is DAMVIQNPRYQVTQFGKPVTLSCSQTLNHNVMYWYQQKSSQAPKLLFHYYDKDFNNEADTPDNFQSRRPNTSFCFLDIRSPGLGDTAMYLCATSRVGVQPYNEQFFGPGTRLTVL.